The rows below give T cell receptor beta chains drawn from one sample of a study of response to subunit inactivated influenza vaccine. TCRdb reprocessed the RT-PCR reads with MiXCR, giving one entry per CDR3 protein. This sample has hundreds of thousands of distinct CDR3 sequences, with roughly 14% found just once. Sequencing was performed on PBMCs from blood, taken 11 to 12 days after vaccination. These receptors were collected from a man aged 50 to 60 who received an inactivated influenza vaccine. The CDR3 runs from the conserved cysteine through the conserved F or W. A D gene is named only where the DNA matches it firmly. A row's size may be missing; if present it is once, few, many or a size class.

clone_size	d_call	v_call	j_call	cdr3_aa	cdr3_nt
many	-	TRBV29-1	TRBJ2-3	CSVRKRGGATDTQYF	TGCAGCGTTCGAAAGAGGGGCGGCGCGACAGATACGCAGTATTTT
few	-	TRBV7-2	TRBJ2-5	CASSRVWGLEETQYF	TGTGCCAGCAGCCGAGTGTGGGGGCTGGAGGAGACCCAGTACTTC
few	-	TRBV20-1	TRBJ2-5	CSARGDPAGETQYF	TGCAGTGCTAGAGGGGACCCGGCAGGGGAGACCCAGTACTTC
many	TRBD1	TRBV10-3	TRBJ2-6	CAIRAGTGAGANVLTF	TGTGCCATCAGGGCCGGGACAGGGGCCGGGGCCAACGTCCTGACTTTC
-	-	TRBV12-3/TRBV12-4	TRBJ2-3	CASSTTRGTHTDTQYF	TGTGCCAGCAGTACTACCCGGGGGACGCACACAGATACGCAGTATTTT
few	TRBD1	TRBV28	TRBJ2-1	CASTQSGTGPFNEQFF	TGTGCCAGCACGCAATCCGGGACAGGGCCTTTTAATGAGCAGTTCTTC
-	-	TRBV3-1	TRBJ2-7	CASSRPGYEQYF	TGTGCCAGCAGCCGCCCGGGCTACGAGCAGTACTTC
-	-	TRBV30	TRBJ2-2	CAWTFGLTTGELFF	TGTGCCTGGACGTTCGGACTAACTACCGGGGAGCTGTTTTTT
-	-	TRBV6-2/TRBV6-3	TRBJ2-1	CASRDNGNEQFF	TGTGCCAGCCGGGACAACGGCAATGAGCAGTTCTTC
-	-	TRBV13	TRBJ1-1	CASSRPFLGGNTEAFF	TGTGCCAGCAGCCGACCCTTCCTTGGGGGGAACACTGAAGCTTTCTTT
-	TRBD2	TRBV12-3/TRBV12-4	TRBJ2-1	CASTLAGPYNEQFF	TGTGCCAGTACCCTAGCGGGGCCCTACAATGAGCAGTTCTTC
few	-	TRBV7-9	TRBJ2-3	CASSPGLTDTQYF	TGTGCCAGCAGCCCCGGACTAACAGATACGCAGTATTTT
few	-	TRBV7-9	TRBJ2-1	CASSQSPGENEQFF	TGTGCCAGCAGCCAGTCCCCTGGCGAAAATGAGCAGTTCTTC
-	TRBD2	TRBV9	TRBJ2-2	CASSVAAGVGGELFF	TGTGCCAGCAGCGTAGCAGCGGGAGTTGGCGGGGAGCTGTTTTTT
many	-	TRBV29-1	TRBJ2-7	CSVVSFGADYEQYF	TGCAGCGTTGTCTCCTTCGGGGCAGACTACGAGCAGTACTTC
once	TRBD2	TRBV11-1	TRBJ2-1	CASSHTGGGLAGSYNEQFF	TGTGCCAGCAGCCATACCGGCGGTGGACTAGCGGGTTCCTACAATGAGCAGTTCTTC
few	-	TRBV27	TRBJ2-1	CASRGTSNNEQFF	TGTGCCAGCAGAGGGACTTCAAACAATGAGCAGTTCTTC
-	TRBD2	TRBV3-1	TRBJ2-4	CASSPTSVGLRNIQYF	TGTGCCAGCAGCCCGACTAGCGTGGGTTTAAGGAACATTCAGTACTTC
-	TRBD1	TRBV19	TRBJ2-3	CASSNRGHTSTDTQYF	TGTGCCAGTAGCAACAGGGGGCATACTAGCACAGATACGCAGTATTTT